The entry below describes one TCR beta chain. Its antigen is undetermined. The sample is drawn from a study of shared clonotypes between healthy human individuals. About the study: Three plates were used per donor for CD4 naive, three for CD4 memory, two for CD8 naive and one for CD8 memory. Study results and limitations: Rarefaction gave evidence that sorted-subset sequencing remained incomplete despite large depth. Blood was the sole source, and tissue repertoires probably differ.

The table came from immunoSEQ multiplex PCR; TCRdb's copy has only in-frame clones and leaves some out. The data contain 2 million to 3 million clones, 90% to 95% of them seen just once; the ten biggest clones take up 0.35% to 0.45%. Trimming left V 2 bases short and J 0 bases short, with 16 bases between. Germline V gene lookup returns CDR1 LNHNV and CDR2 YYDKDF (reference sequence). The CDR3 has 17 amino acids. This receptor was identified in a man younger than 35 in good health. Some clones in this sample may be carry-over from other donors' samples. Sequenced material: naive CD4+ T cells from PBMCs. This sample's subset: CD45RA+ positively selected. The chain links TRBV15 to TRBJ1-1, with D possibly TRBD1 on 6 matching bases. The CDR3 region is CATSRLDSRPMNTEAFF. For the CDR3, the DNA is TGTGCCACCAGCAGATTGGACAGTCGTCCGATGAACACTGAAGCTTTCTTT.